The 27 T cell receptor beta chains in this list originate from one sample, sequenced in a study of human T cells and chemical hapten exposure (dated by TCRdb to the early 2020s). The meaning of the sample's time point label: pre-sensitization, week 0. The treatment or condition label on this specimen signifies: therapeutic diphenylcyclopropenone sensitization with weekly scalp DPC. The library relied on RACE. TCRdb lists the instrument as NextSeq 500. TCRdb took the public reads, trimmed them with fastp at Q25, ran MiXCR for clone calling and kept in-frame beta chains. Every CDR3 protein is listed once, alongside the most common genes and DNA of its rows. In all, the sample holds 50,000 to 70,000 distinct CDR3 sequences, and roughly a tenth of those were seen once. 8% to 10% of the sample is in the top ten clones. Here the sequenced sample was whole blood, taken in connection with sensitization to the hapten diphenylcyclopropenone (DPC). These receptors all come from a man aged 40-50 years with alopecia areata. Some clones in this sample may be carry-over from other donors' samples.

In its sample, this clonotype was seen many times. The chain recombines TRBV7-2 with TRBJ2-1, with TRBD2 identical over 14 bases. With V trimmed by 4 bases and J by 2 bases, 7 bases remained unmatched. CDR1 and CDR2 (germline): SGHTA, FQGNSA. This CDR3 comprises 18 residues. The DNA for the CDR3 is TGTGCCAGCAGCTCCGGACTAGCGGGAGGACCCGCCTACAATGAGCAGTTCTTC. It specifies CASSSGLAGGPAYNEQFF.

This clonotype was recorded many times. CDR3 residues: CASTQTGFEQYF. The CDR3 nucleotides read TGTGCCAGCACCCAGACAGGGTTCGAGCAGTACTTC. The V gene is TRBV25-1, the J gene TRBJ2-7; 7 nucleotides match TRBD1. The ends lost 7 bases at V and 6 bases at J; junction bases unmatched: 6. The CDR3 has 12 amino acids. Per germline, CDR1 MGHDK and CDR2 SYGVNS.

The chain couples TRBV10-3 to TRBJ2-5; D uncertain. The CDR3 is 12 residues long. Germline lookup yields CDR1 ENHRY and CDR2 SYGVKD. The DNA of the CDR3 is TGTGCGGACCGACGGCTTCCGGAGACCCAGTACTTC. As protein: CADRRLPETQYF.

This clonotype was detected many times. The chain employs TRBV6-5 and TRBJ2-7; 14 nucleotides match TRBD2. Trimming cost V 8 bases and J 6 bases; bases outside gene matches: 9. The CDR3 has 15 amino acids. Germline V lookup: CDR1 MNHEY, CDR2 SVGAGI. In DNA form, the CDR3 reads TGTGCCAGCTCGATGGGACTAGCGGGAGTGCGCGAGCAGTACTTC. Residues: CASSMGLAGVREQYF.

This clonotype came up many times. The rearrangement uses TRBV7-9 and TRBJ1-1, with a weak D call TRBD1 (5 bases). Trimming took off 0 bases at V and 1 base at J, with 9 bases between the two ends. The CDR3 is 15 amino acids. Germline V lookup: CDR1 SEHNR, CDR2 FQNEAQ (reference sequence). CDR3 DNA sequence: TGTGCCAGCAGCTTAGCGGGACGGCAGAACACTGAAGCTTTCTTT. It codes for CASSLAGRQNTEAFF.

This clonotype was seen repeatedly, ten times or more. The V gene is TRBV7-2, the J gene TRBJ2-5, with TRBD1 as a possible D gene (5 bases). V was trimmed by 5 bases and J by 5 bases, leaving 18 bases between them. The CDR3 runs to 15 residues. Germline CDR1 SGHTA, CDR2 FQGNSA. The CDR3 region has the DNA TGTGCCAGCAGCCCCCTTAGGGGTAAGCAGGAGACCCAGTACTTC. It codes for CASSPLRGKQETQYF.

CDR3 loop: CASSLGTDTQYF. In DNA, the CDR3 is TGTGCCAGCAGCTTAGGGACAGATACGCAGTATTTT. The rearrangement links TRBV7-9 to TRBJ2-3; D is unclear. CDR1 is SEHNR and CDR2 is FQNEAQ in the germline V gene (reference sequence). The CDR3 contains 12 residues. V lost 1 base to trimming and J lost 3 bases, with 2 bases between them.

The chain recombines TRBV4-1 with TRBJ1-1, with D tentatively TRBD1 (6 bases). Germline loops: CDR1 MGHRA, CDR2 YSYEKL. The V end was cut by 5 bases, the J end by 3 bases, with 16 bases between. The CDR3 spans 15 residues. The DNA of the CDR3 is TGCGCCAGCAGCACCCCCACAGGGAGGTACACTGAAGCTTTCTTT. The encoded protein is CASSTPTGRYTEAFF.

This clonotype was seen more than once but under ten times. V gene TRBV9 combines with J gene TRBJ2-7; the match to TRBD2 covers 9 bases. From germline, CDR1 is SGDLS and CDR2 YYNGEE. There are 17 residues in the CDR3. V lost 3 bases, J lost 5 bases, and 15 bases stayed unmatched. In DNA form, the CDR3 reads TGTGCCAGCAGCGAGGCTAGCGGGGCTTTTGGGCAGAACGAGCAGTACTTC. It yields the protein CASSEASGAFGQNEQYF.

The chain joins TRBV18 to TRBJ2-1, with D unresolved. V lost 1 base to trimming and J lost 8 bases, with 9 bases between them. CDR1 is KGHSH and CDR2 is LQKENI in the germline V gene. The CDR3 length is 13 residues. This chain's CDR3 is CASSPHVVDEQFF. CDR3 bases: TGTGCCAGCTCACCACACGTTGTGGATGAGCAGTTCTTC.

This clonotype was counted a few times. The CDR3 nucleotides read TGTGCCAGCAGCTTAGCGATGGGACAGAGCGGCATTCAGTACTTC. Protein product: CASSLAMGQSGIQYF. The chain uses TRBV7-8 and TRBJ2-4; 7 bases are a match to TRBD1. Germline CDR1 is SGHVS and CDR2 is FQNEAQ. The CDR3 contains 15 residues. The trim removed 0 bases at V and 9 bases at J, leaving 8 bases unmatched.

This clonotype occurred many times. J is TRBJ1-5 and V is TRBV25-1; no reliable D call. Germline assignment: CDR1 MGHDK and CDR2 SYGVNS. The CDR3 loop spans 12 amino acids. The V and J ends lost 2 bases and 5 bases respectively, with 4 bases between them. As DNA, the CDR3 is TGTGCCAGCAGTGAAGGTTATCAGCCCCAGCATTTT. Its translation is CASSEGYQPQHF.

This clonotype was detected a few times. One end of the junction is discordant with germline, which a read error may explain. The chain links TRBV28 to TRBJ2-3, with D possibly TRBD1 on 5 matching bases. The germline V gene has CDR1 MDHEN and CDR2 SYDVKM. The CDR3 runs 18 residues. This chain's CDR3 is CASSSGARRQGVSKYYKF. CDR3 bases: TGTGCCAGCAGTTCAGGAGCTAGACGCCAGGGTGTTTCAAAGTACTACAAATTT.

The chain has TRBV11-3 and TRBJ2-1, with 7 bases matching TRBD2. J lost 2 bases, V lost 5 bases, and 3 bases had no gene match. The CDR3 loop spans 14 amino acids. Per germline, CDR1 SGHNT and CDR2 YENEEA. The CDR3 DNA is TGTGCCAGCAGCGCTGGGGGGGCCTACAATGAGCAGTTCTTC. This gives the protein CASSAGGAYNEQFF.

The rearrangement links TRBV15 to TRBJ2-5; D is ambiguous. Germline V gene lookup returns CDR1 LNHNV and CDR2 YYDKDF (reference sequence). The CDR3 loop spans 14 amino acids. Trimming stripped 2 bases from V and 5 bases from J, with 12 bases between. The CDR3, as DNA: TGTGCCACCAGCAGATCGAACAGCCAGGAGACCCAGTACTTC. It is translated as CATSRSNSQETQYF.

In this sample, this clonotype is medium-sized. V and J are TRBV6-1 and TRBJ2-1, with 11 bases identical to TRBD2. The CDR3 totals 15 residues. The trim removed 6 bases at V and 3 bases at J, leaving 4 bases unmatched. Germline V gives CDR1 MNHNS, CDR2 SASEGT. CDR3 protein: CASRALAGGYNEQFF. Written as DNA, the CDR3 is TGTGCCAGCAGAGCGCTAGCGGGAGGCTACAATGAGCAGTTCTTC.

The genes are TRBV20-1 and TRBJ2-4, with 12 bases lining up with TRBD2. Germline V lookup: CDR1 DFQATT, CDR2 SNEGSKA (reference sequence). CDR3 length equals 15 residues. J was trimmed by 8 bases and V by 2 bases; bases with no gene match: 7. DNA of the CDR3: TGCAGTGCTAGATCCGGACTAGCGGGATTGGACATTCAGTACTTC. Translating gives CSARSGLAGLDIQYF.

This clonotype was seen more than once but under ten times. J is TRBJ1-5 and V is TRBV6-5; 9 bases align to TRBD1. V shed 5 bases, J shed 1 base, and the junction held 3 bases outside the gene matches. Germline CDR1 reads MNHEY; CDR2 reads SVGAGI. The CDR3 length is 15 residues. CDR3 sequence reads: CASSGTGRSNQPQHF. DNA of the CDR3: TGTGCCAGCAGTGGGACAGGGAGGAGCAATCAGCCCCAGCATTTT.

This clonotype was observed a few times. The chain's CDR3 is CASSSGAGPGHYF. DNA of the CDR3: TGTGCCAGCAGCTCCGGCGCGGGGCCGGGGCATTATTTT. The chain employs TRBV7-2 and TRBJ2-3; D is possibly TRBD2 (6 bases). Germline lookup yields CDR1 SGHTA and CDR2 FQGNSA. V lost 4 bases and J lost 15, with 20 bases in between. This CDR3 contains 13 residues.

This clonotype was recorded at least ten times. CDR3 amino acids: CASRPGSGPGQFF. CDR3 bases: TGTGCCAGTAGACCCGGTAGCGGGCCGGGGCAGTTCTTC. This sequence joins TRBV19 and TRBJ2-1, with 7 bases aligning to TRBD2. The germline gives CDR1 LNHDA, CDR2 SQIVND (reference sequence). The CDR3 has 13 amino acids. With 6 bases clipped from V and 12 bases from J, the junction kept 11 bases outside the gene matches.

This chain connects TRBV12-3 or TRBV12-4 to TRBJ2-3, with 7 bases aligning to TRBD2. The J segment lost 2 bases and the V segment lost 7 bases, leaving 9 bases of the junction unmatched. CDR3 length: 15 residues. This chain's CDR3 is CASTLGTTFTDTQYF. The CDR3 DNA reads as TGTGCCAGCACCCTAGGGACTACCTTCACAGATACGCAGTATTTT.

This clonotype turned up a few times. CDR3 sequence (DNA): TGCGCCAGCAGCTTGGTGGGACAGGGGCTCACTGAAGCTTTCTTT. Its translation is CASSLVGQGLTEAFF. The rearrangement joins TRBV5-1 to TRBJ1-1, with TRBD1 identical over 10 bases. The CDR3 spans 15 residues. Germline V CDR1 and CDR2: SGHRS, YFSETQ. Losses at the gene ends were 0 bases for V and 4 bases for J; bases not matched to a gene: 3.

By share, this clonotype ranks as medium-sized. The chain joins TRBV7-9 to TRBJ2-1; TRBD2 matches 12 bases. CDR3 size: 19 residues. The V and J ends lost 3 bases and 7 bases, in that order; junction bases with no gene match: 16. In germline, CDR1 is SEHNR, CDR2 FQNEAQ (reference sequence). The CDR3, as DNA: TGTGCCAGCAGCTTCCTTATCGGGGGAAGACTAGCGGGAGAAAATGAGCAGTTCTTC. Translated: CASSFLIGGRLAGENEQFF. Based on the CDR3 plus reference TRBV7-9 and TRBJ2-1, the full variable domain is DTGVSQNPRHKITKRGQNVTFRCDPISEHNRLYWYRQTLGQGPEFLTYFQNEAQLEKSRLLSDRFSAERPKGSFSTLEIQRTEQGDSAMYLCASSFLIGGRLAGENEQFFGPGTRLTVL.

This clonotype has ten or more counts. This chain links TRBV11-2 with TRBJ1-1; tentatively, D is TRBD1 (6 bases). The CDR3 has 13 amino acids. Trimming took off 5 bases at V and 4 bases at J, with 11 bases between the two ends. The germline V gene has CDR1 SGHAT and CDR2 FQNNGV. CDR3 in DNA: TGTGCCAGCAGCCCAGGGGCGGGCACTGAAGCTTTCTTT. It is translated as CASSPGAGTEAFF.

The table lists this clonotype with many counts. The chain links TRBV7-9 to TRBJ2-7; 9 bases line up with TRBD1. The CDR3 covers 15 residues. Germline loops: CDR1 SEHNR, CDR2 FQNEAQ (reference sequence). V was clipped by 5 bases and J by 6 bases; unmatched bases: 11. The CDR3 here is CASSLLATGGSEQYF. CDR3 DNA sequence: TGTGCCAGCAGCCTACTCGCGACAGGGGGATCCGAGCAGTACTTC.

This clonotype was observed at least ten times. This sequence joins TRBV7-8 and TRBJ2-7, with 14 positions matching TRBD2. Germline V lookup: CDR1 SGHVS, CDR2 FQNEAQ. CDR3 length: 15 amino acids. V dropped 5 bases and J dropped 5; count of bases not matched to a gene: 5. CDR3 sequence: CASSPGTSGSNEQYF. The CDR3 nucleotides read TGTGCCAGCAGCCCAGGGACTAGCGGGAGTAACGAGCAGTACTTC.

This clonotype has just a few counts. The chain employs TRBV11-2 and TRBJ2-1, with D possibly matching TRBD2 (5 bases). The CDR3 loop spans 12 amino acids. Per germline, CDR1 SGHAT and CDR2 FQNNGV. V was pared by 1 base and J by 10 bases, with 8 bases between. The CDR3 region has the DNA TGTGCCAGCAGCTTAGCTAGCCGGGAGCAGTTCTTC. As protein: CASSLASREQFF.